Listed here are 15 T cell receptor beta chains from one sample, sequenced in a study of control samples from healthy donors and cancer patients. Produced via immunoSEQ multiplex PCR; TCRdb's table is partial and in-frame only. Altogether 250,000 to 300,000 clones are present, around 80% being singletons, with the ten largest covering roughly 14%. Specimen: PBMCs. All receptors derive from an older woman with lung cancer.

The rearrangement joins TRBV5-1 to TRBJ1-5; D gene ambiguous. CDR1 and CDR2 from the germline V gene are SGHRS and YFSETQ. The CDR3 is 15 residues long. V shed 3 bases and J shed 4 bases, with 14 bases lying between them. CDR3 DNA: TGCGCCAGCAGCTCGGACGGACGGTATAATCAGCCCCAGCATTTT. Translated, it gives CASSSDGRYNQPQHF.

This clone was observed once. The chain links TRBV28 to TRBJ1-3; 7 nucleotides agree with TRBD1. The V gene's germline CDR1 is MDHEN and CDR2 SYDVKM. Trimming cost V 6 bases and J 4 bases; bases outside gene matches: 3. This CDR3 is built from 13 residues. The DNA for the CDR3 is TGTGCCAGCAGCTCGGGACAGGGAAACACCATATATTTT. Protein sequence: CASSSGQGNTIYF.

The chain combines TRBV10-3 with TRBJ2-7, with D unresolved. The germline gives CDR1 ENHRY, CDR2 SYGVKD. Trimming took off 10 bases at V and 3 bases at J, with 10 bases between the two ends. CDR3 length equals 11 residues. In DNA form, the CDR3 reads TGTGCCACCCGCGAGGACTACGAGCAGTACTTC. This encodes CATREDYEQYF.

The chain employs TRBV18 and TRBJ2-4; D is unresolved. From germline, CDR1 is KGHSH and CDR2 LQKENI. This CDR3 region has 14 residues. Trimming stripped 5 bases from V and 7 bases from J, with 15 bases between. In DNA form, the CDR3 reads TGTGCCAGCTCAGAACTTATCTCGGAGAACATTCAGTACTTC. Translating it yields CASSELISENIQYF.

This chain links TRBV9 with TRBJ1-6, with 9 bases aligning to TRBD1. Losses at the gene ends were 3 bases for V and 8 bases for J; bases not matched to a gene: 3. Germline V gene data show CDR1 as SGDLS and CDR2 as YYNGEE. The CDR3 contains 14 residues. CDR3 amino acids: CASSAGQGYSPLHF. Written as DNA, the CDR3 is TGTGCCAGCAGCGCGGGACAGGGATATTCACCCCTCCACTTT.

CDR3 loop: CASSPYQQPQHF. The CDR3 DNA reads as TGTGCCAGCAGTCCGTATCAGCAGCCCCAGCATTTT. The chain joins TRBV6-5 to TRBJ1-5, with unresolved D. Germline V gives CDR1 MNHEY, CDR2 SVGAGI. Trimming took off 5 bases at V and 7 bases at J, with 9 bases between the two ends. This CDR3 is built from 12 residues.

CDR3 region: CASSQGQGSYEQYF. The CDR3 DNA reads TGCGCCAGCAGCCAGGGACAGGGTTCCTACGAGCAGTACTTC. This sequence joins TRBV4-1 and TRBJ2-7; 9 bases line up with TRBD1. The junction had 1 base not matched to a gene; V was cut back by 3 bases and J by 1 base. The CDR3 contains 14 residues. Germline V gene data show CDR1 as MGHRA and CDR2 as YSYEKL.

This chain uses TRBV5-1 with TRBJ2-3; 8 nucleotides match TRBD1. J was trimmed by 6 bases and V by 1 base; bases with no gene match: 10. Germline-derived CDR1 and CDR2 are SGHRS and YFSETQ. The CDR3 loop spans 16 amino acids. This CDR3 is CASSLNKGQVQDTQYF. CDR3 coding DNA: TGCGCCAGCAGCTTGAATAAGGGACAGGTCCAGGATACGCAGTATTTT.

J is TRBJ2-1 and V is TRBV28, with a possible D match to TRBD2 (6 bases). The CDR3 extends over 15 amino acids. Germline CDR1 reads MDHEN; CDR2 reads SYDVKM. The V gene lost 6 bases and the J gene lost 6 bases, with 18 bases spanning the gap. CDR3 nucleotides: TGTGCCAGCAGGTCAGGTGGACTGGGAGGCAATGAGCAGTTCTTC. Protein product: CASRSGGLGGNEQFF.

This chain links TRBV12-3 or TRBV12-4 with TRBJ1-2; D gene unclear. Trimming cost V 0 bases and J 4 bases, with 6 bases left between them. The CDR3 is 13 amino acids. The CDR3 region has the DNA TGTGCCAGCAGTTTAGCGGGCGGCTATGGCTACACCTTC. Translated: CASSLAGGYGYTF.

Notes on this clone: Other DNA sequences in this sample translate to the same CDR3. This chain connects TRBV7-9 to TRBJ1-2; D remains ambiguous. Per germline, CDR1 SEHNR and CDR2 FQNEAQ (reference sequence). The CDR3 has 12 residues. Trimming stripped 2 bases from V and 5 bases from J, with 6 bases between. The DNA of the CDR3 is TGTGCCAGCAGCTTAATTCAGTATGGCTACACCTTC. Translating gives CASSLIQYGYTF.

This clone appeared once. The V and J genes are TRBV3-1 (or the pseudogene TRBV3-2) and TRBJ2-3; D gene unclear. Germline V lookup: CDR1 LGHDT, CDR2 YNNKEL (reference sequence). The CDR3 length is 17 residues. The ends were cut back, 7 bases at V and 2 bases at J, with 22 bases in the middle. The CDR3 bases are TGTGCCAGCACGACGTCCCAGACCCAACGCTACACAGATACGCAGTATTTT. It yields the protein CASTTSQTQRYTDTQYF.

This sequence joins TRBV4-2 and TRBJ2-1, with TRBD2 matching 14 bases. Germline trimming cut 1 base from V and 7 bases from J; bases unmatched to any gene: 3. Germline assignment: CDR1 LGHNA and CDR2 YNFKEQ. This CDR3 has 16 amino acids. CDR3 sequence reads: CASSQAGTSGGNEQFF. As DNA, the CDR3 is TGTGCCAGCAGCCAAGCCGGGACTAGCGGGGGAAATGAGCAGTTCTTC.

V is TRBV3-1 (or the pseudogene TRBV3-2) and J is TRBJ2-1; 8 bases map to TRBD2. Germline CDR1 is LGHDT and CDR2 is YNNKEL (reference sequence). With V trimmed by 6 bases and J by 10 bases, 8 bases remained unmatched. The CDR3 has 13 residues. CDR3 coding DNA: TGTGCCAGCAGTCTAGCGGGTGGCTGGGAGCAGTTCTTC. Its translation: CASSLAGGWEQFF.

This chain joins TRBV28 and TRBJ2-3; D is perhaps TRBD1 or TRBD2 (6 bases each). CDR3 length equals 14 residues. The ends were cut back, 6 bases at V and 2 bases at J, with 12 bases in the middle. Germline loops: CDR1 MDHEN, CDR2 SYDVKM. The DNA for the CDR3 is TGTGCCAGCAGCCAAGGGGGGCACACAGATACGCAGTATTTT. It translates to CASSQGGHTDTQYF.